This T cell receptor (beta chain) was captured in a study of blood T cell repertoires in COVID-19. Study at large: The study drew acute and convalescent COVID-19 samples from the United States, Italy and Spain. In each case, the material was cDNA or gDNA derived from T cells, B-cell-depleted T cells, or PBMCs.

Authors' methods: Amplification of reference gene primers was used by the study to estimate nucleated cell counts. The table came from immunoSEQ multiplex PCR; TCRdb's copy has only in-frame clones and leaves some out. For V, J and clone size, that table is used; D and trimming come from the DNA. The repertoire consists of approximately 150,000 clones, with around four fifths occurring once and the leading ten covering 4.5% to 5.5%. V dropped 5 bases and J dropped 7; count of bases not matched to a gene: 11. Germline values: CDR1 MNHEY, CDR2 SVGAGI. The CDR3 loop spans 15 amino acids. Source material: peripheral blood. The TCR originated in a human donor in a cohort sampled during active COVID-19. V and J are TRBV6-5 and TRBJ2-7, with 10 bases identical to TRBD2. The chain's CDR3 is CASSPGLAIRGEQYV. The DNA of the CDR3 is TGTGCCAGCAGTCCGGGACTAGCGATCCGGGGGGAGCAGTACGTC.